This TCR beta chain originates from a study of cytomegalovirus exposure and HLA in healthy donors. Study-wide results and caveats: The study listed roughly 160 cytomegalovirus-associated TCR beta chains.

As concerns this clone: Its antigen remains unidentified.

CDR1 is SGHDT and CDR2 is YYEEEE in the germline V gene. CDR3 length equals 15 residues. V was pared by 4 bases and J by 7 bases, with 5 bases of the junction left unmatched. In the PCR, 60 Vbeta and 13 Jbeta primers were used. Clones were sequenced by immunoSEQ multiplex PCR, and TCRdb holds only the in-frame ones, with some missing. This sample has 130,000 to 150,000 clones; 64% occur once, and the top ten carry about 3%. V is TRBV5-6 and J is TRBJ2-1, with 13 bases aligning to TRBD2. What was sequenced was PBMCs. The TCR comes from a woman under 40 in good health and CMV-seropositive. The CDR3 region has the DNA TGTGCCAGCAGCGCAACTAGCGGGGGGGCTAATGAGCAGTTCTTC. Residues: CASSATSGGANEQFF.